This passage covers 6 T cell receptor beta chains from one sample sequenced in a study of shared clonotypes between healthy human individuals. In the naive CD8 group, cells lacked CD45RO and were positively selected for CCR7, so terminally differentiated effector memory CD45RA+ cells were left out. Profiling relied on immunoSEQ multiplex PCR, and the TCRdb table lists in-frame clones only, not all of them. The data show roughly 2,000,000 clones, roughly 95% seen once. Sequenced sample: naive CD8+ T cells from PBMCs. These receptors were obtained from a man between 18 and 29 years old in good health. Some clones in this sample may be carry-over from other donors' samples.

The chain recombines TRBV19 with TRBJ1-1, with no clear D. Per the germline V gene, CDR1 is LNHDA and CDR2 is SQIVND (reference sequence). This CDR3 is 14 amino acids long. Trimming left V 7 bases short and J 6 bases short, with 18 bases between. CDR3 protein: CASKSNPGFAEAFF. The CDR3 nucleotides read TGTGCCAGTAAGTCTAACCCGGGGTTCGCTGAAGCTTTCTTT.

CDR3: CASSPSGGETQYF. In DNA, the CDR3 is TGTGCCAGCTCACCATCCGGGGGAGAGACCCAGTACTTC. V usage is TRBV18 and J usage is TRBJ2-5; D perhaps matches TRBD2 (6 bases). Germline lookup yields CDR1 KGHSH and CDR2 LQKENI. This CDR3 is 13 amino acids long. V lost 2 bases, J lost 4 bases, and 8 bases lay in between.

The V and J genes are TRBV9 and TRBJ2-2; D unclear. Trimming stripped 9 bases from V and 1 base from J, with 10 bases between. Germline CDR1 SGDLS, CDR2 YYNGEE. The CDR3 extends over 13 amino acids. The CDR3 here is CATSWGNTGELFF. The CDR3 DNA follows: TGTGCCACCTCATGGGGGAACACCGGGGAGCTGTTTTTT.

This sequence joins TRBV27 and TRBJ1-2; TRBD1 agrees at 7 bases. Germline values: CDR1 MNHEY, CDR2 SMNVEV (reference sequence). The CDR3 is 15 residues long. The V segment lost 6 bases and the J segment 5 bases; nucleotides outside the gene matches: 12. The CDR3 bases are TGTGCCAGCAGCCGAGGACAGGATCTCACTTATGGCTACACCTTC. Translating it yields CASSRGQDLTYGYTF.

This sequence joins TRBV19 and TRBJ1-1; the D gene is possibly TRBD1 (5 bases). Trimming cost V 0 bases and J 5 bases, with 16 bases left between them. Per germline, CDR1 LNHDA and CDR2 SQIVND (reference sequence). CDR3 length: 16 amino acids. CDR3 loop: CASSIDRLGTKTEAFF. The CDR3 DNA reads as TGTGCCAGTAGTATAGATCGGTTAGGGACCAAAACTGAAGCTTTCTTT.

This chain links TRBV27 with TRBJ1-2; 9 bases align to TRBD1. Germline V gives CDR1 MNHEY, CDR2 SMNVEV (reference sequence). The CDR3 extends over 15 amino acids. With 6 bases clipped from V and 3 bases from J, the junction kept 8 bases outside the gene matches. The CDR3 sequence is CASSLQGALHYGYTF. The CDR3 region has the DNA TGTGCCAGCAGCCTACAGGGGGCTCTTCACTATGGCTACACCTTC.